Listed below are T cell receptor beta chains from one sample, sequenced in a study of blood T cell repertoires in COVID-19. The method was immunoSEQ multiplex PCR; TCRdb's version includes in-frame clones alone and lacks a portion of them. The repertoire holds about 350,000 clones, roughly 87% seen once, with under 1.3% in the top ten. The sequencing input was PBMCs or T cells enriched from blood (not recorded which). These receptors were taken from a woman in her twenties or thirties who had recovered from COVID-19. Each CDR3 is given with its conserved first and last residue. D genes are given only for firm matches. Size values are once, few and many counts, or a class for expanded clones, and some rows have none.

TRBJ1-2 15 TRBV5-6 . . TGTGCCAGCAGCTCTGTGGGGATCAACAGGAGTGGCTACACCTTC CASSSVGINRSGYTF
TRBJ1-2 13 TRBV11-2 . . TGTGCCAGCAGCTTAGAACTCTACGGGACACACCGCTTC CASSLELYGTHRF
TRBJ2-7 14 TRBV28 . . TGTGCCAGCAGACGAAATTGGGGGGTCTACGAGCAGTACTTC CASRRNWGVYEQYF
TRBJ2-1 18 TRBV24-1 . TRBD2 TGTGCCACCAGTGGCCTAGCGGGGGGCCTAAGCTCCTACAATGAGCAGTTCTTC CATSGLAGGLSSYNEQFF
TRBJ1-4 15 TRBV5-1 once TRBD1 TGCGCCAGCAGCAGAGGGGACAGGGGACACGAAAAACTGTTTTTT CASSRGDRGHEKLFF
TRBJ1-5 18 TRBV27 . TRBD1 TGTGCCAGCAGTTTAACTTCAGGGGGCCGTTTAAGCAATCAGCCCCAGCATTTT CASSLTSGGRLSNQPQHF
TRBJ2-7 16 TRBV6-2/TRBV6-3 . TRBD1 TGTGCCAGCAGTTACTCCGGGACAGGCAACCCCTACGAGCAGTACTTC CASSYSGTGNPYEQYF
TRBJ2-5 13 TRBV30 . . TGTGCCCGGAACTCGGGGTTCCAAGAGACCCAGTACTTC CARNSGFQETQYF
TRBJ1-2 17 TRBV28 . TRBD1 TGTGCCAGCAGTTCCCCGGGGGGGGACAGGGGAGGCTATGGCTACACCTTC CASSSPGGDRGGYGYTF
TRBJ2-3 14 TRBV19 . TRBD2 TGTGCCAGTAGCCTGACGGGGGGGACAGATACGCAGTATTTT CASSLTGGTDTQYF
TRBJ2-7 15 TRBV10-2 . TRBD2 TGCGCCAGCAGTAGTGAAGCGGGGGGGACCTACGAGCAGTACTTC CASSSEAGGTYEQYF
TRBJ1-1 14 TRBV29-1 . TRBD1 TGCAGCGTTGATCGGACAGGGGGCTACACTGAAGCTTTCTTT CSVDRTGGYTEAFF
TRBJ1-1 12 TRBV6-1 . . TGTGCCAGCAGTGAAGGAGGCCGGGGGGCTTTCTTT CASSEGGRGAFF
TRBJ1-5 16 TRBV7-8 . . TGTGCCAGCAGCCAGTCAGGGGATTATAGCAATCAGCCCCAGCATTTT CASSQSGDYSNQPQHF
TRBJ1-4 14 TRBV7-2 . . TGTGCCAGCAGCTTAGAACCCCGAGGTGAAAAACTGTTTTTT CASSLEPRGEKLFF
TRBJ2-1 14 TRBV30 . . TGTGCCTGGAGTGTGATTAGCGGCGACAATGAGCAGTTCTTC CAWSVISGDNEQFF
TRBJ1-6 13 TRBV18 . . TGTGCCAGCTCACCCGGAGGGTTCGTAGCCCTCCACTTT CASSPGGFVALHF